This is a list of T cell receptor beta chains from one sample in a study of early stage breast cancer tumors. The assay was immunoSEQ multiplex PCR, and TCRdb's table has in-frame clones only and misses some. The sample records 50,000 or so clones, roughly four fifths being singletons. Material for sequencing was blood. The receptors originated from a person aged 45-60 years with breast cancer. Each CDR3 is given with its conserved first and last residue. A D gene is named only where the DNA matches it firmly. Size tells how often a clone was seen (once, few, many) or the class of an expanded clone, and some rows leave it out.

>TRBV9|TRBJ2-7|TRBD2|.
CASSAGSGLAGGPHEQYF
TGTGCCAGCAGCGCAGGTTCGGGACTAGCGGGAGGGCCTCACGAGCAGTACTTC
>TRBV10-3|TRBJ2-2|.|few
CAISGSGANTGELFF
TGTGCCATCAGTGGAAGTGGAGCGAACACCGGGGAGCTGTTTTTT
>TRBV30|TRBJ2-6|.|.
CAWTRGGGLWSGANVLTF
TGTGCCTGGACGAGGGGGGGCGGGCTCTGGTCTGGGGCCAACGTCCTGACTTTC
>TRBV27|TRBJ2-6|TRBD2|.
CASSFTSGRRSGANVLTF
TGTGCCAGCAGTTTTACTAGCGGGAGACGATCTGGGGCCAACGTCCTGACTTTC
>TRBV7-2|TRBJ2-1|.|.
CASSLAPYNEQFF
TGTGCCAGCAGCTTAGCGCCCTACAATGAGCAGTTCTTC
>TRBV6-1|TRBJ2-7|.|.
CASSDLGEQYF
TGTGCCAGCAGTGACTTGGGCGAGCAGTACTTC
>TRBV5-1|TRBJ2-1|.|.
CASSLAVAARDEQFF
TGCGCCAGCAGCTTGGCCGTTGCCGCCAGGGATGAGCAGTTCTTC
>TRBV5-1|TRBJ1-2|.|.
CASSHPTAQENKGYTF
TGCGCCAGCAGCCACCCGACAGCACAAGAGAACAAGGGCTACACCTTC
>TRBV7-8|TRBJ2-7|TRBD2|.
CASSLAGLAGAYEQYF
TGTGCCAGCAGCTTAGCTGGACTAGCGGGAGCCTACGAGCAGTACTTC
>TRBV9|TRBJ2-7|.|few
CASSAWDSYEQYF
TGTGCCAGCAGCGCCTGGGATTCCTACGAGCAGTACTTC
>TRBV7-9|TRBJ2-1|TRBD1|.
CASSIDRGGYNEQFF
TGTGCCAGCAGCATAGACAGGGGTGGCTACAATGAGCAGTTCTTC
>TRBV15|TRBJ1-4|TRBD1|few
CATSRSRQGLDEKLFF
TGTGCCACCAGCAGATCACGACAGGGTTTGGATGAAAAACTGTTTTTT
>TRBV7-9|TRBJ2-3|TRBD2|.
CASSLPGLADTQYF
TGTGCCAGCAGCCTTCCGGGACTAGCGGATACGCAGTATTTT
>TRBV5-4|TRBJ2-5|.|.
CASSFGGVGETQYF
TGTGCCAGCAGCTTTGGGGGAGTCGGGGAGACCCAGTACTTC
>TRBV7-2|TRBJ2-1|TRBD2|.
CASSSGLAGSNEQFF
TGTGCCAGCAGCTCCGGGCTAGCGGGGTCCAATGAGCAGTTCTTC
>TRBV6-5|TRBJ1-1|.|.
CASSYSIVGRPEAFF
TGTGCCAGCAGTTACTCGATAGTAGGGCGCCCTGAAGCTTTCTTT
>TRBV5-1|TRBJ2-1|.|.
CASSLDQGYNEQFF
TGCGCCAGCAGCTTGGATCAGGGGTACAATGAGCAGTTCTTC
>TRBV5-1|TRBJ1-6|.|.
CASSLGGGNSPLHF
TGCGCCAGCAGCTTGGGGGGAGGCAATTCACCCCTCCACTTT
>TRBV21-1|TRBJ2-3|.|.
CATRGGLVQDTQYF
TGTGCCACCAGGGGGGGGCTAGTTCAAGATACGCAGTATTTT
>TRBV28|TRBJ2-7|TRBD1|.
CASRTRTGSTYEQYF
TGTGCCAGCAGAACCCGGACAGGGAGTACCTACGAGCAGTACTTC
>TRBV2|TRBJ2-7|.|.
CASTWGPREQYF
TGTGCCAGCACCTGGGGGCCTCGGGAGCAGTACTTC
>TRBV7-2|TRBJ2-2|.|.
CASSLGTEGLGGELFF
TGTGCCAGCAGCTTAGGGACTGAGGGGCTGGGCGGGGAGCTGTTTTTT
>TRBV7-3|TRBJ2-1|.|.
CASSLTPRGDEQFF
TGTGCCAGCAGCTTAACGCCAAGGGGGGATGAGCAGTTCTTC
>TRBV7-6|TRBJ2-7|.|.
CASSAGTHYEQYF
TGTGCCAGCAGCGCCGGGACACACTACGAGCAGTACTTC
>TRBV28|TRBJ2-7|.|few
CASRAPVSIGGRGYEQYF
TGTGCCAGCAGAGCACCAGTCTCAATCGGGGGGAGGGGGTACGAGCAGTACTTC
>TRBV14|TRBJ2-5|TRBD1|.
CASSSLTGGAGETQYF
TGTGCCAGCAGCTCGCTGACAGGGGGCGCGGGAGAGACCCAGTACTTC
>TRBV14|TRBJ1-2|.|.
CASSQGVWRALGSNYGYTF
TGTGCCAGCAGCCAAGGGGTGTGGAGGGCCTTGGGTTCTAACTATGGCTACACCTTC
>TRBV28|TRBJ2-7|.|.
CASSLLDSSTTYEQYF
TGTGCCAGCAGTTTATTGGACAGCTCCACCACCTACGAGCAGTACTTC
>TRBV7-2|TRBJ1-1|.|.
CASSPPWRGTMNTEAFF
TGTGCCAGCAGCCCTCCATGGAGGGGTACCATGAACACTGAAGCTTTCTTT
>TRBV16|TRBJ1-5|.|few
CASSQSLTGDNQPQHF
TGTGCCAGCAGCCAATCGCTGACAGGAGACAATCAGCCCCAGCATTTT
>TRBV5-1|TRBJ2-2|TRBD1|few
CASSSTGAGELFF
TGCGCCAGCAGCTCGACAGGGGCCGGGGAGCTGTTTTTT
>TRBV5-4|TRBJ1-5|.|.
CASSLGGGISNQPQHF
TGTGCCAGCAGCTTGGGGGGCGGTATTAGCAATCAGCCCCAGCATTTT
>TRBV6-7|TRBJ2-7|TRBD1|.
CASINPTGNSYEQYF
TGTGCCAGCATTAACCCGACAGGGAATTCCTACGAGCAGTACTTC
>TRBV9|TRBJ1-2|TRBD1|.
CASSLMGQNYGYTF
TGTGCCAGCAGCCTGATGGGACAGAACTATGGCTACACCTTC
>TRBV15|TRBJ2-7|.|.
CATSREFTYEQYF
TGTGCCACCAGCAGAGAATTTACCTACGAGCAGTACTTC
>TRBV6-6|TRBJ2-1|.|.
CASSYDASYNEQFF
TGTGCCAGCAGTTATGATGCTTCCTACAATGAGCAGTTCTTC
>TRBV27|TRBJ2-2|.|.
CASAFTNTGELFF
TGTGCCAGCGCCTTTACGAACACCGGGGAGCTGTTTTTT
>TRBV7-9|TRBJ1-2|.|few
CASSIDIHLQGYTF
TGTGCCAGCAGCATTGACATCCATCTGCAGGGCTACACCTTC
>TRBV14|TRBJ2-5|.|.
CASSQWQETQYF
TGTGCCAGCAGCCAATGGCAAGAGACCCAGTACTTC
>TRBV27|TRBJ2-4|.|.
CASSPGKQNIQYF
TGTGCCAGCAGCCCAGGGAAACAAAACATTCAGTACTTC
>TRBV27|TRBJ2-6|.|.
CASSPQGTGANVLTF
TGTGCCAGCAGTCCACAGGGTACTGGGGCCAACGTCCTGACTTTC
>TRBV4-3|TRBJ2-5|TRBD1|.
CASSQERTGVGETQYF
TGCGCCAGCAGCCAAGAAAGGACAGGAGTAGGGGAGACCCAGTACTTC
>TRBV19|TRBJ1-2|TRBD1|.
CASSTTGQGAYGYTF
TGTGCCAGTAGTACCACCGGACAGGGCGCTTATGGCTACACCTTC
>TRBV6-5|TRBJ2-1|TRBD1|.
CASGWQGDNEQFF
TGTGCCAGCGGATGGCAGGGGGACAATGAGCAGTTCTTC